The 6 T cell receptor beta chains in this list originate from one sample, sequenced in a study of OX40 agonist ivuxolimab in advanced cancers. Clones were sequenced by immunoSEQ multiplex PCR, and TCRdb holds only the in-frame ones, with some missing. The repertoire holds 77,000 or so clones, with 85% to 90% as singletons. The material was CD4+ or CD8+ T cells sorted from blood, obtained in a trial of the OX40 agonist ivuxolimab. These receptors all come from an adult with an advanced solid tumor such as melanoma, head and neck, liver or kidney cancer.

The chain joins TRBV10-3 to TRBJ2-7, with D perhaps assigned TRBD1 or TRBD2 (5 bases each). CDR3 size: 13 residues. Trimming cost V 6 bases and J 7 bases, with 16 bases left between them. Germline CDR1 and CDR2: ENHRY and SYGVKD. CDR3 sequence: CAIRGEKVHEQYF. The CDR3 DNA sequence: TGTGCCATCAGGGGGGAGAAGGTCCATGAGCAGTACTTC.

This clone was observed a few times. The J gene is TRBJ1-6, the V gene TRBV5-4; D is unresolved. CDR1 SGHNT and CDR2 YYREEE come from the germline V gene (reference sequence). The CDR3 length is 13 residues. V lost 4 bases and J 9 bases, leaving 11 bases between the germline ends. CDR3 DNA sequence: TGTGCCAGCAGCGATACTTGGGGTTCACCCCTCCACTTT. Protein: CASSDTWGSPLHF.

CDR3 DNA sequence: TGTGCCAGTAGCGATCGGTCAAGATCCACAGATACGCAGTATTTT. Translated, it gives CASSDRSRSTDTQYF. V usage is TRBV19 and J usage is TRBJ2-3; D ambiguous. V lost 6 bases, J lost 2 bases, and 15 bases lay in between. The CDR3 spans 15 residues. The germline CDR1 and CDR2 sequences are LNHDA and SQIVND (reference sequence).

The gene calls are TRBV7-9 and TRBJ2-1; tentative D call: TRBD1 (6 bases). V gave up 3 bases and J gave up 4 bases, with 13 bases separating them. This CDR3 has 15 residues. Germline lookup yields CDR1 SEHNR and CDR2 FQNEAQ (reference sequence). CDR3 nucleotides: TGTGCCAGCAGCTTCCGATGGACAGATTACAATGAGCAGTTCTTC. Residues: CASSFRWTDYNEQFF.

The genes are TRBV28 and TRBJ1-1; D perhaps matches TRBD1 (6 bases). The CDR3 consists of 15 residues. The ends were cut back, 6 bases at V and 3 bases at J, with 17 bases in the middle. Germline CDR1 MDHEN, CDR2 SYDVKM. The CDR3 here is CASSNTGLGDTEAFF. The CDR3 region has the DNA TGTGCCAGCAGCAACACAGGGCTGGGAGACACTGAAGCTTTCTTT.

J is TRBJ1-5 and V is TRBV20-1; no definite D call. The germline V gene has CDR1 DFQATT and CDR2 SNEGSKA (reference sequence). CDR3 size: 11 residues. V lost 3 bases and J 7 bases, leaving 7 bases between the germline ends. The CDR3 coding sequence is TGCAGTGCTAGGGGGAGCCAGCCCCAGCATTTT. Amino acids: CSARGSQPQHF.